Following are 27 T cell receptor beta chains from one sample sequenced in a study of tumor-infiltrating lymphocytes in primary liver carcinoma. Using a constant-region primer together with ProtoScript II reverse transcriptase, TCR beta cDNA was made from roughly 540 ng of total RNA. Researchers made the TCR beta libraries by running three nested multiplex PCR rounds with slightly modified ARM-PCR. For roughly 10 cycles apiece, the opening two PCR rounds ran with TRBV1-TRBV30 forward primers and a C-beta reverse primer. MiXCR, run by TCRdb on the multiplex PCR reads, gives a single entry per CDR3 protein. The sample holds around 60,000 distinct CDR3 sequences, about two thirds seen once. Extraction of RNA together with DNA used 20-30 mg of unsorted bulk tissue. The sample consisted of liver tumor tissue from sampling region 4. Sample subset: tumor region T4, right-lateral pole. Receptors originate from a man in his forties with primary liver carcinoma and hepatitis B virus infection.

This clonotype has ten or more counts. One end of the junction is discordant with germline, which a read error may explain. The chain uses TRBV7-9 and TRBJ2-7; D gene unclear. CDR1 and CDR2 (germline): SEHNR, FQNEAQ (reference sequence). The CDR3 totals 13 residues. The CDR3 DNA is TGTGCCAGTAGCTTAAATCAGGCTTACGAGCAGTACTTC. Translating it yields CASSLNQAYEQYF.

In regard to this clonotype: The conserved phenylalanine or tryptophan normally closing the CDR3 is absent here, so this likely arose from a read error. The J gene is TRBJ2-7, the V gene TRBV12-5, with 9 bases lining up with TRBD2. After removal of 8 bases from V and 3 bases from J, the junction contained 17 bases not matched to a gene. The CDR3 runs 17 residues. Germline CDR1 reads LGHNT; CDR2 reads FRNRAP. As DNA, the CDR3 is TGTGCTAGTCGGCATAGAGTAGCGGGAGCGGTTAGCTACGAGCAGTACCTC. Its translation: CASRHRVAGAVSYEQYL.

For this clonotype: Sequence at one end of the junction differs from germline and may be a read error. The chain couples TRBV28 to TRBJ2-7, with TRBD2 as a possible D gene (5 bases). CDR1 and CDR2 (germline): MDHEN, SYDVKM. This CDR3 has 14 residues. The DNA for the CDR3 is TGTGTCAGCAGTCCACTAGTGGGAGACTACGAGCAGTACTTC. Translated, it gives CVSSPLVGDYEQYF. The full variable domain, rest sourced from reference TRBV28 and TRBJ2-7, is DVKVTQSSRYLVKRTGEKVFLECVQDMDHENMFWYRQDPGLGLRLIYFSYDVKMKEKGDIPEGYSVSREKKERFSLILESASTNQTSMYLCVSSPLVGDYEQYFGPGTRLTVT.

As for this clonotype: Sequence at one end of the junction differs from germline and may be a read error. The CDR3 region is CASGPEGMLSQYGYTF. The CDR3 nucleotides read TGTGCCAGCGGCCCCGAGGGCATGCTGTCCCAGTATGGCTACACTTTC. This chain connects TRBV7-9 to TRBJ1-2; D unresolved. This CDR3 has 16 residues. CDR1 is SEHNR, CDR2 FQNEAQ, per germline (reference sequence).

In regard to this clonotype: The junction shows a germline mismatch at one end, possibly a read error. The gene calls are TRBV5-4 and TRBJ2-3, with D tentatively TRBD2 (6 bases). Germline V gene lookup returns CDR1 SGHNT and CDR2 YYREEE (reference sequence). The CDR3 has 15 residues. CDR3 protein: CASGLAGTVTDMQYF. The CDR3 coding sequence is TGTGCCAGCGGCTTGGCGGGGACCGTGACAGATATGCAGTATTTT.

On this clonotype: Sequence at one end of the junction differs from germline and may be a read error. The V call is TRBV29-1, the J call TRBJ1-2; tentative D call: TRBD1 (5 bases). The CDR3 has 14 residues. Germline assignment: CDR1 SQVTM and CDR2 ANQGSEA. The CDR3, as DNA: TGCAGCATTGAAGCGGAAGAAGGGGTGGATGGCCACACCTTC. It yields the protein CSIEAEEGVDGHTF. The full variable domain, with the rest looked up from reference TRBV29-1 and TRBJ1-2, is SAVISQKPSRDICQRGTSLTIQCQVDSQVTMMFWYRQQPGQSLTLIATANQGSEATYESGFVIDKFPISRPNLTFSTLTVSNMSPEDSSIYLCSIEAEEGVDGHTFGSGTRLTVV.

Worth noting for this clonotype: A read error may account for a junction end that differs from germline. The J gene is TRBJ2-1, the V gene TRBV29-1; TRBD2 matches 8 bases. The CDR3 loop spans 13 amino acids. The V gene's germline CDR1 is SQVTM and CDR2 ANQGSEA. In DNA form, the CDR3 reads TGTATCGTTGAAACGACTAGCGACAATGAGCAGTTCTTC. This gives the protein CIVETTSDNEQFF.

Regarding this clonotype: A junction end diverges from the germline sequence, so it may reflect a read error. V usage is TRBV6-5 and J usage is TRBJ2-2; tentative D call: TRBD2 (5 bases). The CDR3 has 12 amino acids. The germline gives CDR1 MNHEY, CDR2 SVGAGI. CDR3 sequence: CDTGMNTGELLF. The CDR3 nucleotides read TGTGACACCGGGATGAACACCGGGGAGCTGTTGTTT.

The sample holds one count of this clonotype. Germline is not matched at one junction end, which may reflect a read error. The V call is TRBV11-2, the J call TRBJ2-5, with 7 bases lining up with TRBD1. The CDR3 runs to 14 residues. The V gene's germline CDR1 is SGHAT and CDR2 FQNNGV. CDR3 sequence reads: CVSSLGGWQGAQYF. The DNA of the CDR3 is TGTGTCAGCAGCTTAGGGGGCTGGCAAGGGGCCCAGTACTTC. Full variable domain (missing parts from reference TRBV11-2 and TRBJ2-5): EAGVAQSPRYKIIEKRQSVAFWCNPISGHATLYWYQQILGQGPKLLIQFQNNGVVDDSQLPKDRFSAERLKGVDSTLKIQPAKLEDSAVYLCVSSLGGWQGAQYFGPGTRLLVL.

Points on this clonotype: A much larger clone lies one base from this, so it may be a read error. The V call is TRBV28, the J call TRBJ2-2; 9 bases match TRBD1. The CDR3 is 14 residues long. Germline V gene lookup returns CDR1 MDHEN and CDR2 SYDVKM. The CDR3 DNA reads as TGTACCACTTATCCGGACAGGGGTGGCGGGGAGCTGTTTTTT. Protein product: CTTYPDRGGGELFF.

This rearrangement joins TRBV6-1 to TRBJ2-6, with D unclear. The CDR3 totals 15 residues. Germline-derived CDR1 and CDR2 are MNHNS and SASEGT. Trimming left V 7 bases short and J 4 bases short, with 14 bases between. CDR3 region: CASNKFSQGANVLTF. CDR3 sequence (DNA): TGTGCCAGCAATAAATTCTCCCAAGGGGCCAACGTCCTGACTTTC.

A word on this clonotype: Relative to the germline gene, one junction end is altered; a read error may explain this. The genes are TRBV11-2 and TRBJ2-1; D remains ambiguous. CDR3 length: 16 residues. Per germline, CDR1 SGHAT and CDR2 FQNNGV. The CDR3, as DNA: TGTGTCAGCAGCTTAGACCCAGAGAGCTCCTACAATGCGCAGCTCTTC. Translating it yields CVSSLDPESSYNAQLF.

This clonotype has only a few counts. Likely a read error: the CDR3 ends without its conserved phenylalanine or tryptophan. The gene calls are TRBV29-1 and TRBJ2-5; D is perhaps TRBD2 (6 bases). Germline CDR1 is SQVTM and CDR2 is ANQGSEA. V dropped 0 bases and J dropped 1 base, with 9 bases sitting between them. This CDR3 region has 14 residues. CDR3 amino acids: CSVEDGRSQETQYI. CDR3 DNA: TGCAGCGTTGAAGATGGGAGGTCCCAAGAGACCCAGTACATC.

Notes on this clonotype: The germline gene is not matched at one end of the junction; a read error may be the cause. The V and J genes are TRBV12-5 and TRBJ2-3, with 7 bases fitting TRBD2. This CDR3 contains 15 residues. The germline CDR1 and CDR2 sequences are LGHNT and FRNRAP. CDR3 bases: TGTGGTAGTGGTTCCGAAGCGGGACGAGCAGATACGCAGTATTTT. Translating gives CGSGSEAGRADTQYF.

This clonotype was detected once. The missing conserved phenylalanine or tryptophan at the end of this CDR3 makes a read error likely. It is unclear where the CDR3 begins or ends on the DNA, so no DNA is shown, and the CDR3 is as TCRdb lists it. The J gene is TRBJ2-2, the V gene TRBV11-2; the D call TRBD1 from the table was never checked on the DNA. The germline gives CDR1 SGHAT, CDR2 FQNNGV. The CDR3 comprises 15 residues, both ends counted. The CDR3 sequence is CASRLNDRGAGKLLV.

Concerning this clonotype itself: The germline gene is not matched at one end of the junction; a read error may be the cause. The rearrangement uses TRBV4-1 and TRBJ1-5, with D hard to call. Germline V CDR1 and CDR2: MGHRA, YSYEKL. This CDR3 has 15 residues. CDR3 nucleotide sequence: TGCGCCAGCAGCCAAGGGGTAGATAGCAATCAGTCCCAGCATTTT. It specifies CASSQGVDSNQSQHF.

Points on this clonotype: A much bigger clone sits one base away, suggesting this may be a read error. The chain carries TRBV29-1 and TRBJ1-2; D gene ambiguous. The germline V and J ends were trimmed by 5 bases and 3 bases, with 16 bases remaining between them. The CDR3 is 14 amino acids. The germline V gene has CDR1 SQVTM and CDR2 ANQGSEA. This chain's CDR3 is CSVTLDGYYYGYTF. CDR3 nucleotides: TGCAGCGTTACACTTGACGGGTACTACTATGGCTACACCTTC.

The J gene is TRBJ2-7, the V gene TRBV12-3 or TRBV12-4; D unresolved. Trimming left V 4 bases short and J 9 bases short, with 10 bases between. CDR3 length: 11 amino acids. The CDR3 sequence: CASSSSYMQYF. The CDR3 DNA sequence: TGTGCCAGCAGTTCTTCTTACATGCAGTACTTC.

This chain uses TRBV29-1 with TRBJ2-5; tentative D call: TRBD1 (5 bases). V was shortened by 1 base and J by 9 bases, with 15 bases between the two germline ends. The CDR3 consists of 13 residues. Per the germline V gene, CDR1 is SQVTM and CDR2 is ANQGSEA. The CDR3 loop is CSVEGTPNEAQYF. The CDR3 DNA follows: TGCAGCGTTGAAGGGACACCCAATGAGGCCCAGTACTTC.

This clonotype was seen ten or more times. The chain is built from TRBV4-2 and TRBJ1-6; TRBD1 aligns across 10 bases. CDR3 size: 17 residues. J was trimmed by 7 bases and V by 2 bases; bases with no gene match: 8. The germline CDR1 and CDR2 sequences are LGHNA and YNFKEQ. CDR3 in DNA: TGTGCCAGCAGCCAACCAGAACCGGGACAGGGGAATTCACCCCTCCACTTT. Residues: CASSQPEPGQGNSPLHF.

Comment on this clonotype: A much larger clonotype is one base distant, so this may be a read error. This chain links TRBV5-4 with TRBJ2-7; TRBD1 aligns across 9 bases. Germline lookup yields CDR1 SGHNT and CDR2 YYREEE (reference sequence). The ends lost 7 bases at V and 3 bases at J; junction bases unmatched: 8. The CDR3 length is 14 residues. DNA of the CDR3: TGTGCCAGCGGCCAGGGACAGGGAGTCTACGAGCAGTACTTC. It is translated as CASGQGQGVYEQYF.

On this clonotype: One junction end does not reproduce the germline sequence, and a read error may be involved. As DNA, the CDR3 is TGTGCCAGCGGCATGCTACAGGGTCGACCAGACACGCAGTATTTT. It is translated as CASGMLQGRPDTQYF. The chain has TRBV11-2 and TRBJ2-3, with D perhaps matching TRBD1 (6 bases). CDR3 length: 15 residues. Germline V lookup: CDR1 SGHAT, CDR2 FQNNGV.

This clonotype turned up a few times. This chain uses TRBV11-2 with TRBJ2-1; 14 bases are a match to TRBD2. The CDR3 is 16 amino acids. Trimming cost V 4 bases and J 15 bases; bases outside gene matches: 14. Germline CDR1 reads SGHAT; CDR2 reads FQNNGV. Here the CDR3 DNA reads TGTGCCAGCAGCTACTCTTCGACTAGCGGGAGGGGAGGCGGGTTCTTC. It is translated as CASSYSSTSGRGGGFF. The full variable domain, with the rest looked up from reference TRBV11-2 and TRBJ2-1, is EAGVAQSPRYKIIEKRQSVAFWCNPISGHATLYWYQQILGQGPKLLIQFQNNGVVDDSQLPKDRFSAERLKGVDSTLKIQPAKLEDSAVYLCASSYSSTSGRGGGFFGPGTRLTVL.

Turning to this clonotype: This is likely a read error, given that the CDR3 carries no conserved phenylalanine or tryptophan at its end. The chain recombines TRBV11-2 with TRBJ2-1; D is perhaps TRBD2 (6 bases). Germline assignment: CDR1 SGHAT and CDR2 FQNNGV. V was clipped by 5 bases and J by 9 bases, with 20 bases between them. The CDR3 is made up of 15 amino acids. CDR3 region: CASSPQRVGLGEQFS. The CDR3 DNA follows: TGTGCCAGCAGCCCCCAGCGGGTGGGATTGGGTGAGCAGTTCTCT.

This clonotype was counted ten times or more. The J gene is TRBJ2-5, the V gene TRBV12-3 or TRBV12-4; the D is unclear. The CDR3 has 13 amino acids. Between the trimmed V and J ends, which lost 6 bases and 0 bases, there was a span of 8 bases. The CDR3 DNA reads as TGTGCCAGCAGCGTAGGCGACCAAGAGACCCAGTACTTC. Amino acid sequence: CASSVGDQETQYF.

This chain joins TRBV6-5 and TRBJ1-1; D gene uncertain. The germline V and J ends were trimmed by 4 bases and 2 bases, with 8 bases remaining between them. The CDR3 is 13 amino acids. In germline, CDR1 is MNHEY, CDR2 SVGAGI. For the CDR3, the DNA is TGTGCCAGCAGTTCCTCAATAAACACTGAAGCTTTCTTT. Protein sequence: CASSSSINTEAFF.

This clonotype showed up many times. The J gene is TRBJ2-1, the V gene TRBV10-3; a weak D match, TRBD2 (6 bases). From germline, CDR1 is ENHRY and CDR2 SYGVKD. This CDR3 contains 13 residues. V lost 8 bases, J lost 6 bases, and 14 bases lay in between. CDR3 amino acids: CAIRGTQGNEQFF. DNA for the CDR3: TGTGCCATCCGAGGGACTCAAGGCAATGAGCAGTTCTTC.